This TCR beta chain originates from a study of blood T cell repertoires in COVID-19. Study as a whole: Some COVID-19 samples were acute and others convalescent; all came from the United States, Italy and Spain. In each case, the material was cDNA or gDNA derived from T cells, B-cell-depleted T cells, or PBMCs.

Germline assignment: CDR1 SNHLY and CDR2 FYNNEI. The CDR3 covers 16 residues. J gave up 2 bases and V 11 bases, and 14 bases lay outside the gene matches. Under the authors' procedure: Nucleated cell counts were estimated from reference gene primer amplification. The protocol was immunoSEQ multiplex PCR, while the TCRdb copy is restricted to in-frame clones and leaves out a portion. That table gives V, J and clone size, and the DNA gave D and trimming. The profile shows 120,000 or so clones, about 70% of them singletons. This rearrangement joins TRBV2 to TRBJ1-5; 8 bases align to TRBD1. This clonotype was sampled from a woman aged 60-75 years with acute or convalescent COVID-19. Sequences were obtained from peripheral blood. Here the CDR3 DNA reads TGTGCCGGAGGACAGGGATCAGGCTACGGCAATCAGCCCCAGCATTTT. It codes for CAGGQGSGYGNQPQHF.